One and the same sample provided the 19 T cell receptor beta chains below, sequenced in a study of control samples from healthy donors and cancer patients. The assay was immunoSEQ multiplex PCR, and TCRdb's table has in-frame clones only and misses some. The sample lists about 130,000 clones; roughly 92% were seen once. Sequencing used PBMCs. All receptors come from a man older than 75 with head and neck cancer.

In DNA, the CDR3 is TGCAGCCCCAGGGGGCACGGGGTCGAGCAGTACTTC. Its translation is CSPRGHGVEQYF. This chain uses TRBV29-1 with TRBJ2-7; 8 nucleotides align to TRBD1. The germline V gene has CDR1 SQVTM and CDR2 ANQGSEA. The CDR3 sequence is 12 residues long. V lost 8 bases and J lost 6; bases outside the gene matches: 9.

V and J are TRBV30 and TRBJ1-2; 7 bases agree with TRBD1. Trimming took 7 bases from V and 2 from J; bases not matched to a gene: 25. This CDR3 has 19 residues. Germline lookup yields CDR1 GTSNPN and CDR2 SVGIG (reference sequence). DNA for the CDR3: TGTGCCTCCCCGAGGCAGGGGGTTCTAACGCCCGCAAAAAACTATGGCTACACCTTC. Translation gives CASPRQGVLTPAKNYGYTF.

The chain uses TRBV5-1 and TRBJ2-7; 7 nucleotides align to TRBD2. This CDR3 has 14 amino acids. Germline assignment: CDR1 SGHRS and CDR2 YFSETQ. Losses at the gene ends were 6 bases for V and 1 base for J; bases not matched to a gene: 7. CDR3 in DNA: TGCGCCAGCAAGCGGGAAATTGAGTCCTACGAGCAGTACTTC. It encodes CASKREIESYEQYF.

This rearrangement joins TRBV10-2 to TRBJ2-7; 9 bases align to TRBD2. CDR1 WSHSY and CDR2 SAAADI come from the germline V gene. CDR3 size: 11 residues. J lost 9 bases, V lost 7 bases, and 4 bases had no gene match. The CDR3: CASTVAGAQYF. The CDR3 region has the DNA TGCGCCAGCACTGTAGCGGGAGCGCAGTACTTC.

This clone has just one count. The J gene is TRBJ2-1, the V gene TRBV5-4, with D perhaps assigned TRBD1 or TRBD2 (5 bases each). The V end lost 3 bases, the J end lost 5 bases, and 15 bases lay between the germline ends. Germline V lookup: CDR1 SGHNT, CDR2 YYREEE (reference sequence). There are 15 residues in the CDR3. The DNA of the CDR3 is TGTGCCAGCAGCTCACCGGGACCCATAGACAATGAGCAGTTCTTC. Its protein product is CASSSPGPIDNEQFF.

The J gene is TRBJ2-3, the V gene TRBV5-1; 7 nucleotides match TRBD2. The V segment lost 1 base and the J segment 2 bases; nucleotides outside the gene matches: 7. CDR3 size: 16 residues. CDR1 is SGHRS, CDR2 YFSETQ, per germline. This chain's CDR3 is CASSLRASGNTDTQYF. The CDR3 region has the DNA TGCGCCAGCAGCTTGAGGGCTAGCGGAAACACAGATACGCAGTATTTT.

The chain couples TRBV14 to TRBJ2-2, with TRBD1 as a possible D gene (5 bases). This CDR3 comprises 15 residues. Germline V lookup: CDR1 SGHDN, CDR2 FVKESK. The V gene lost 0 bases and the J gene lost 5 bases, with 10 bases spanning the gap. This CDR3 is CASSQEIWTTGELFF. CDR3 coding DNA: TGTGCCAGCAGCCAAGAAATTTGGACAACCGGGGAGCTGTTTTTT.

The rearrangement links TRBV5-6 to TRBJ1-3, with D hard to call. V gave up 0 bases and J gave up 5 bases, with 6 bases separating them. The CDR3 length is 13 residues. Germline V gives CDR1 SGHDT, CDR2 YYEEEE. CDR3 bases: TGTGCCAGCAGCTTGGGGTTGAGAAACACCATATATTTT. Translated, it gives CASSLGLRNTIYF.

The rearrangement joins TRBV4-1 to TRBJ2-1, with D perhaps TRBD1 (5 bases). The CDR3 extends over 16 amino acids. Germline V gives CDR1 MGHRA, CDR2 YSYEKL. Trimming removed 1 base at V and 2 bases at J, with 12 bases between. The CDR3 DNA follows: TGCGCCAGCAGCCAAGTTTCAAGGGGCGCCTACAATGAGCAGTTCTTC. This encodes CASSQVSRGAYNEQFF.

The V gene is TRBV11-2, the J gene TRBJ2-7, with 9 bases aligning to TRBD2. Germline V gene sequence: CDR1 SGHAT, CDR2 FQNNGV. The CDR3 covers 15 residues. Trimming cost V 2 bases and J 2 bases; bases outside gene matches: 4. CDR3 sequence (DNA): TGTGCCAGCAGCTTATCAGCGGGGGGACCCTACGAGCAGTACTTC. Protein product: CASSLSAGGPYEQYF.

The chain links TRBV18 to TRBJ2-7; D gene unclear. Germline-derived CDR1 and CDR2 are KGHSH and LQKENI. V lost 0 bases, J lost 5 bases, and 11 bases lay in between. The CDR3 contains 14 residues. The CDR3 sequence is CASSPPSIIDEQYF. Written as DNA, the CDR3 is TGTGCCAGCTCACCACCGTCGATTATAGACGAGCAGTACTTC.

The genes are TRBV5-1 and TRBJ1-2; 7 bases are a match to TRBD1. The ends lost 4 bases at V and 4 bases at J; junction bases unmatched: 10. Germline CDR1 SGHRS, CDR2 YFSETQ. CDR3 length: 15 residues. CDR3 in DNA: TGCGCCAGCAGCACAGGGACAGCCGGCCTCTATGGCTACACCTTC. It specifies CASSTGTAGLYGYTF.

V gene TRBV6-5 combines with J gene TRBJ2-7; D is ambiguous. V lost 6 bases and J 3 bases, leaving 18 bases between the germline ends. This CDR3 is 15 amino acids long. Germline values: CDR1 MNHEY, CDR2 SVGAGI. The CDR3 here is CASSARAYPLYEQYF. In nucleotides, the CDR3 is TGTGCCAGCAGCGCCCGGGCCTACCCACTCTACGAGCAGTACTTC.

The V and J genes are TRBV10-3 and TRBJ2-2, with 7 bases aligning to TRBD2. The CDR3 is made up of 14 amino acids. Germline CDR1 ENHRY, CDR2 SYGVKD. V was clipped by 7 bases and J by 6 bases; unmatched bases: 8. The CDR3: CAINGREPSGELFF. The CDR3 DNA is TGTGCCATCAATGGGCGGGAGCCCTCCGGGGAGCTGTTTTTT.

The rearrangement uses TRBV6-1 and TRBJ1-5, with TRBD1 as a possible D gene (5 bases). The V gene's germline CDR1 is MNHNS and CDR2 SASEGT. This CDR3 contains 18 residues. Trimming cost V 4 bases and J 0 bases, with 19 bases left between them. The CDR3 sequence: CASSAGGTLSYSNQPQHF. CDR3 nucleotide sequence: TGTGCCAGCAGTGCGGGGGGGACCTTGAGTTATAGCAATCAGCCCCAGCATTTT.

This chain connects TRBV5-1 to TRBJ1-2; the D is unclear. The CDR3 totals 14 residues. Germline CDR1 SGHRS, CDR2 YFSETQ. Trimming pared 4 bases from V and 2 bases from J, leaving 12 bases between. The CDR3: CASSGSGSNYGYTF. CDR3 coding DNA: TGCGCCAGCAGCGGGTCCGGGTCCAACTATGGCTACACCTTC.

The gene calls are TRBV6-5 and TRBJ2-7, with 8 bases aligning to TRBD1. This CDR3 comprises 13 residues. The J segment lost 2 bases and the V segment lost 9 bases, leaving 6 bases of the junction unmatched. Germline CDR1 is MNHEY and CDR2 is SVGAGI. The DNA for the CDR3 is TGTGCCAGTACGACAGGGGTGGCCTACGAGCAGTACTTC. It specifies CASTTGVAYEQYF.

Here the CDR3 DNA reads TGTGCCAGTAGTATAGATGGGACTTGGGGAGAGACCCAGTACTTC. This sequence encodes CASSIDGTWGETQYF. V is TRBV19 and J is TRBJ2-5; maybe TRBD2 (6 bases). The CDR3 runs 15 residues. V lost 0 bases to trimming and J lost 4 bases, with 12 bases between them. Germline V gene lookup returns CDR1 LNHDA and CDR2 SQIVND (reference sequence).

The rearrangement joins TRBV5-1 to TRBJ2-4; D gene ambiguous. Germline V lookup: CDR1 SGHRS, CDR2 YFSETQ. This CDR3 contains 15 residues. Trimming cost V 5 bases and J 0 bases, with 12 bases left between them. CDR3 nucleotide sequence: TGCGCCAGCAGGCGAGAAGAATTAGCCAAAAACATTCAGTACTTC. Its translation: CASRREELAKNIQYF. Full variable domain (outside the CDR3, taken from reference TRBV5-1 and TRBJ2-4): KAGVTQTPRYLIKTRGQQVTLSCSPISGHRSVSWYQQTPGQGLQFLFEYFSETQRNKGNFPGRFSGRQFSNSRSEMNVSTLELGDSALYLCASRREELAKNIQYFGAGTRLSVL.